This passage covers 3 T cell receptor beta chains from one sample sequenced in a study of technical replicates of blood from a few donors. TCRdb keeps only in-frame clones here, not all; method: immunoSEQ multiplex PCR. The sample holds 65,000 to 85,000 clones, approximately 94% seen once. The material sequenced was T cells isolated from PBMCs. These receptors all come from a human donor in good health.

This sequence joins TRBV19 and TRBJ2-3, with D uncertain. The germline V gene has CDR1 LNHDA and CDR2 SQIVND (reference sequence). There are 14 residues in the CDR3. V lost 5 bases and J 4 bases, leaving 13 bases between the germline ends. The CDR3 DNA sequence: TGTGCCAGTAGTTGGCAGCGTGGCGCAGATACGCAGTATTTT. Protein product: CASSWQRGADTQYF. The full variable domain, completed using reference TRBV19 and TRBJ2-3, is DGGITQSPKYLFRKEGQNVTLSCEQNLNHDAMYWYRQDPGQGLRLIYYSQIVNDFQKGDIAEGYSVSREKKESFPLTVTSAQKNPTAFYLCASSWQRGADTQYFGPGTRLTVL.

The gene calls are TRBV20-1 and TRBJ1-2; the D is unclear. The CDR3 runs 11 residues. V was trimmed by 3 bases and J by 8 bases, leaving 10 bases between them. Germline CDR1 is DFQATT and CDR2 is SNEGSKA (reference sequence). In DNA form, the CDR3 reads TGCAGTGCTAGCTCTTTAGCGGGCTACACCTTC. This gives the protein CSASSLAGYTF.

CDR3 loop: CASTRGGEGYTF. CDR3 DNA: TGTGCCAGCACAAGGGGGGGGGAAGGCTACACCTTC. The chain carries TRBV27 and TRBJ1-2; D is possibly TRBD1 (6 bases). V was cut by 7 bases and J by 8 bases, with 14 bases left in between. The CDR3 consists of 12 residues. Germline V gene data show CDR1 as MNHEY and CDR2 as SMNVEV (reference sequence).